The sequence of this TCR beta chain was determined in a study of yellow fever vaccine responses in identical twins. This CDR3 contains 12 residues. Between the trimmed V and J ends, which lost 8 bases and 7 bases, there was a span of 15 bases. From germline, CDR1 is SGHAT and CDR2 FQDESV (reference sequence). TCRdb re-analysed the RT-PCR reads in MiXCR, keeping a single row per CDR3 protein. The sample has 950 to 1,500 distinct CDR3 sequences; around 80% are singletons. The rearrangement joins TRBV11-1 to TRBJ2-7; D might be TRBD2 (5 bases). The clonotype was recovered from a female donor who received the yellow fever vaccine. The sample consisted of T cells from blood (PBMCs), unsorted or a sorted subset (not recorded which), taken before or after yellow fever vaccination (not recorded which). The CDR3 sequence: CASSILPGEQYV. The CDR3 coding sequence is TGTGCCAGCTCCATCCTTCCGGGAGAGCAGTACGTC.